This T cell receptor beta chain stems from a study of shared clonotypes between healthy human individuals. In the study overall: The cohort comprised a couple of women and a few men. Their ages spanned 18 to 49 years. Study results and limitations: Generation probabilities were higher for clonotypes shared across all four sorted-subset donors than for unshared ones.

Original processing notes: There were no quality scores in the junction-only immunoSEQ sequences, so filtering differed. Clones were sequenced by immunoSEQ multiplex PCR, and TCRdb holds only the in-frame ones, with some missing. V, J and clone size are taken as reported in that table, and D and trimming were inferred from the DNA itself. This sample has 2 million to 3 million clones, with approximately 93% found just once. The split of CD4+ cells yielded CD45RA+ naive and CD45RA-negative memory subsets. This clone came up once. Its specificity is unknown. V lost 2 bases to trimming and J lost 3 bases, with 13 bases between them. From germline, CDR1 is KGHSH and CDR2 LQKENI. The CDR3 has 16 amino acids.

The chain links TRBV18 to TRBJ2-2; D is perhaps TRBD2 (6 bases). The sequence came from a man aged 18 to 35 in good health. Some clones in this sample may be carry-over from other donors' samples. The material sequenced was naive CD4+ T cells from PBMCs. Documented subset: CD45RA+ positively selected. CDR3 sequence: CASSPVGGDYTGELFF. The CDR3, as DNA: TGTGCCAGCTCACCAGTGGGGGGTGATTACACCGGGGAGCTGTTTTTT.